Following are 25 T cell receptor beta chains from one sample sequenced in a study of T cell clonotyping in hematopoietic cell transplantation (dated by TCRdb to the early 2020s). The receptor library was made with the immunoSEQ multiplex PCR assay. Here the immuneACCESS table is served through TCRdb, limited to in-frame sequences with V and J called. Missing clones are a known gap in these copies; in checked studies unresolved V genes cover under half, and the rest lacks a known reason. The sample table shows 45,000 or so clones, and around 84% are seen once. The ten top clones hold around 5.3% of the sample. The time point label corresponds to: recipient sample about 28 days before transplant, after cytoreduction. The sequences come from peripheral blood mononuclear cells, collected before stem cell transplant. The receptors originated from a man aged 60 to 69 with myelodysplastic syndrome. Some clones in this sample may be carry-over from other donors' samples.

The chain employs TRBV29-1 and TRBJ1-1; 9 nucleotides line up with TRBD1. Germline loops: CDR1 SQVTM, CDR2 ANQGSEA. Germline trimming cut 7 bases from V and 3 bases from J; bases unmatched to any gene: 3. This CDR3 is 12 amino acids long. The CDR3 DNA follows: TGCAGCGCGGGACAGGGCCACACTGAAGCTTTCTTT. Encoded protein: CSAGQGHTEAFF.

The gene calls are TRBV19 and TRBJ1-3; the D gene is possibly TRBD1 (6 bases). V dropped 5 bases and J dropped 2 bases, with 13 bases sitting between them. This CDR3 contains 15 residues. Per germline, CDR1 LNHDA and CDR2 SQIVND (reference sequence). The CDR3 sequence is CASSLRQATGNTIYF. The CDR3 DNA reads TGTGCCAGTAGTCTTCGACAGGCAACTGGAAACACCATATATTTT.

This chain connects TRBV6-4 to TRBJ1-6, with a weak D call TRBD1 (6 bases). V shed 3 bases and J shed 7 bases, with 10 bases lying between them. The CDR3 sequence is 14 residues long. The germline V gene has CDR1 MRHNA and CDR2 SNTAGT. The CDR3 is CASSDGQSNSPLHF. CDR3 coding DNA: TGTGCCAGCAGTGATGGACAGAGCAATTCACCCCTCCACTTT.

The chain uses TRBV6-6 and TRBJ2-1; 10 positions agree with TRBD2. Germline V gene data show CDR1 as MNHNY and CDR2 as SVGAGI (reference sequence). The CDR3 spans 15 residues. The junction had 3 bases not matched to a gene; V was cut back by 6 bases and J by 1 base. This chain's CDR3 is CASSRAGGSYNEQFF. The CDR3 DNA reads TGTGCCAGCAGCCGAGCGGGGGGGTCCTACAATGAGCAGTTCTTC.

The chain combines TRBV28 with TRBJ2-7, with D perhaps TRBD1 (7 bases). Germline V gene sequence: CDR1 MDHEN, CDR2 SYDVKM. Deletions cut 5 bases from V and 4 bases from J, with 18 bases between. The CDR3 runs to 15 residues. The CDR3 protein is CASSPPPGGTYEQYF. The CDR3 DNA follows: TGTGCCAGCAGTCCCCCCCCAGGGGGGACTTACGAGCAGTACTTC. Variable domain in full (rest from reference TRBV28 and TRBJ2-7): DVKVTQSSRYLVKRTGEKVFLECVQDMDHENMFWYRQDPGLGLRLIYFSYDVKMKEKGDIPEGYSVSREKKERFSLILESASTNQTSMYLCASSPPPGGTYEQYFGPGTRLTVT.

This sequence joins TRBV6-5 and TRBJ1-5, with D uncertain. Trimming took 0 bases from V and 5 from J, leaving 11 bases between them. CDR1 and CDR2 from the germline V gene are MNHEY and SVGAGI. The length of the CDR3 is 15 residues. The CDR3 reads CASSYSMAPHQPQHF. CDR3 DNA: TGTGCCAGCAGTTACTCAATGGCGCCTCATCAGCCCCAGCATTTT.

This clone was detected once. The chain is built from TRBV21-1 and TRBJ1-2; the D call in the table, TRBD1, was not verified against the DNA. TRBV21-1 is deemed a pseudogene. This CDR3 has 17 residues. The chain's CDR3 is CASSKTATDPNNYGYTF. The CDR3 DNA follows: TGTGCCAGCAGCAAAACCGCGACAGACCCTAATAACTATGGCTACACCTTC.

This clone has just a few counts. This rearrangement joins TRBV10-3 to TRBJ1-5; 7 nucleotides match TRBD1. The CDR3 has 12 amino acids. From germline, CDR1 is ENHRY and CDR2 SYGVKD. Trimming at V came to 8 bases and at J to 3 bases, leaving 1 base not matched to a gene. The CDR3 loop is CAIGTVNQPQHF. The CDR3 DNA sequence: TGTGCCATCGGGACAGTCAATCAGCCCCAGCATTTT.

The gene calls are TRBV19 and TRBJ2-3, with a weak D call TRBD2 (6 bases). Germline V gene data show CDR1 as LNHDA and CDR2 as SQIVND (reference sequence). V was pared by 5 bases and J by 5 bases, with 14 bases between. This CDR3 comprises 14 residues. The CDR3 spells CASSWGGDEDTQYF. The DNA of the CDR3 is TGTGCCAGTAGTTGGGGCGGGGACGAAGATACGCAGTATTTT.

The V gene is TRBV27, the J gene TRBJ1-6; 9 bases map to TRBD1. Germline CDR1 MNHEY, CDR2 SMNVEV (reference sequence). The CDR3 is 14 amino acids. The J segment lost 7 bases and the V segment lost 5 bases, leaving 3 bases of the junction unmatched. The CDR3 nucleotides read TGTGCCAGCAGTCCCGGGACAGGGAATTCACCCCTCCACTTT. It translates to CASSPGTGNSPLHF.

The chain links TRBV6-6 to TRBJ1-5, with D possibly matching TRBD1 (6 bases). Germline V lookup: CDR1 MNHNY, CDR2 SVGAGI (reference sequence). The CDR3 extends over 13 amino acids. V lost 5 bases and J 4 bases, leaving 9 bases between the germline ends. CDR3 in amino acids: CASSPQGNQPQHF. CDR3 nucleotides: TGTGCCAGCAGTCCTCAGGGGAATCAGCCCCAGCATTTT.

CDR3 sequence reads: CASSQNRGYGYTF. The CDR3 DNA is TGTGCCAGCAGTCAAAACAGGGGGTATGGCTACACCTTC. The V gene is TRBV6-5, the J gene TRBJ1-2; 8 bases are shared with TRBD1. The V gene's germline CDR1 is MNHEY and CDR2 SVGAGI. V gave up 5 bases and J gave up 5 bases; unmatched junction bases: 4. The length of the CDR3 is 13 residues.

This clone has more than one count but fewer than ten. V is TRBV7-9 and J is TRBJ1-6, with a possible D match to TRBD1 (5 bases). Germline values: CDR1 SEHNR, CDR2 FQNEAQ (reference sequence). V was trimmed by 5 bases and J by 14 bases, leaving 16 bases between them. This CDR3 has 13 amino acids. The CDR3 sequence: CASSVDGVRALHF. The CDR3 nucleotides read TGTGCCAGCAGCGTCGACGGGGTCAGGGCCCTCCACTTT.

The chain couples TRBV27 to TRBJ1-6, with TRBD1 matching 11 bases. Germline V gene data show CDR1 as MNHEY and CDR2 as SMNVEV (reference sequence). The V and J ends lost 5 bases and 3 bases, in that order; junction bases with no gene match: 12. This CDR3 is built from 19 residues. CDR3 sequence: CASSPRTGGTYSYNSPLHF. DNA for the CDR3: TGTGCCAGCAGTCCTCGGACAGGGGGCACTTATAGCTATAATTCACCCCTCCACTTT.

The rearrangement links TRBV30 to TRBJ2-1; 9 bases line up with TRBD1. The CDR3 length is 14 residues. Trimming took 4 bases from V and 5 from J; bases not matched to a gene: 6. Germline values: CDR1 GTSNPN, CDR2 SVGIG (reference sequence). The CDR3 nucleotides read TGTGCCTGGATTTCGGGACAGGGCGACAATGAGCAGTTCTTC. Residues: CAWISGQGDNEQFF.

The chain uses TRBV28 and TRBJ2-2; no clear D gene. V gave up 6 bases and J gave up 6 bases, with 17 bases separating them. Germline V gene lookup returns CDR1 MDHEN and CDR2 SYDVKM. The CDR3 has 15 amino acids. The CDR3 spells CASSPLALRPGELFF. The CDR3 region has the DNA TGTGCCAGCAGCCCTCTGGCCCTTAGACCCGGGGAGCTGTTTTTT.

The rearrangement links TRBV30 to TRBJ2-7; D is undetermined. The CDR3 contains 14 residues. The ends were cut back, 2 bases at V and 3 bases at J, with 14 bases in the middle. Germline values: CDR1 GTSNPN, CDR2 SVGIG (reference sequence). Written as DNA, the CDR3 is TGTGCCTGGAGTCGTGCTGGGTCGGGCTACGAGCAGTACTTC. This gives the protein CAWSRAGSGYEQYF.

The rearrangement uses TRBV9 and TRBJ2-3, with TRBD1 matching over 10 bases. In germline, CDR1 is SGDLS, CDR2 YYNGEE. V lost 5 bases and J lost 2; bases outside the gene matches: 11. The CDR3 has 17 amino acids. As DNA, the CDR3 is TGTGCCAGCAGTGGCGGACAGGGGGTAAATTCCACAGATACGCAGTATTTT. As protein: CASSGGQGVNSTDTQYF.

The V and J genes are TRBV7-2 and TRBJ2-1; TRBD2 is a possible D gene (6 bases). The V end lost 5 bases, the J end lost 3 bases, and 14 bases lay between the germline ends. The CDR3 runs to 15 residues. The V gene's germline CDR1 is SGHTA and CDR2 FQGNSA. The CDR3 region has the DNA TGTGCCAGCAGCCAACTAGCAGCGCGCTACAATGAGCAGTTCTTC. Translating gives CASSQLAARYNEQFF.

The V and J genes are TRBV6-1 and TRBJ1-5; 11 bases line up with TRBD1. The CDR3 totals 13 residues. CDR1 MNHNS and CDR2 SASEGT come from the germline V gene. Germline trimming cut 10 bases from V and 7 bases from J; bases unmatched to any gene: 6. The CDR3 is CATWDRGLQPQHF. The DNA of the CDR3 is TGTGCCACCTGGGACAGGGGGTTACAGCCCCAGCATTTT.

The chain uses TRBV4-1 and TRBJ2-7; the D is unclear. Germline values: CDR1 MGHRA, CDR2 YSYEKL. Trimming left V 3 bases short and J 1 base short, with 13 bases between. The CDR3 sequence is 15 residues long. The CDR3 bases are TGCGCCAGCAGCCATACACCCACACCTTCCTACGAGCAGTACTTC. It translates to CASSHTPTPSYEQYF.

This clone was observed a handful of times. This chain uses TRBV28 with TRBJ2-5; D is tentatively TRBD1 or TRBD2 (6 bases each). Germline CDR1 reads MDHEN; CDR2 reads SYDVKM. This CDR3 comprises 13 residues. V lost 7 bases to trimming and J lost 7 bases, with 16 bases between them. CDR3: CASTPGGGLTQYF. CDR3 sequence (DNA): TGTGCCAGCACCCCCGGGGGCGGGTTGACCCAGTACTTC.

This clone was seen just once. The rearrangement links TRBV7-3 to TRBJ1-1, with TRBD1 identical over 8 bases. V lost 5 bases, J lost 2 bases, and 7 bases stayed unmatched. The length of the CDR3 is 15 residues. From germline, CDR1 is SGHTA and CDR2 FQGTGA. This CDR3 is CASSPKGQGNTEAFF. In DNA, the CDR3 is TGTGCCAGCAGCCCTAAAGGACAGGGAAACACTGAAGCTTTCTTT.

This sequence joins TRBV4-3 and TRBJ1-1; D is possibly TRBD1 (5 bases). CDR1 LGHNA and CDR2 YSLEER come from the germline V gene. The V gene lost 3 bases and the J gene lost 4 bases, with 9 bases spanning the gap. The CDR3 sequence is 13 residues long. The CDR3, as DNA: TGCGCCAGCAGCCATGGGGGGTTCACTGAAGCTTTCTTT. It yields the protein CASSHGGFTEAFF.

The chain recombines TRBV7-2 with TRBJ1-6; D is undetermined. Germline V CDR1 and CDR2: SGHTA, FQGNSA. V lost 5 bases, J lost 6 bases, and 8 bases lay in between. CDR3 length: 13 residues. The CDR3 DNA follows: TGTGCCAGCAGCGTGGCGGGTAATTCACCCCTCCACTTT. It yields the protein CASSVAGNSPLHF.